This T cell receptor beta chain is from a study of beta chain features in type 1 diabetes. Study findings and constraints: Shortening that was moderate but significant affected the TCRB CDR3s of Type 1 diabetes patients in all four CD4+ subsets.

With 2 bases clipped from V and 4 bases from J, the junction kept 5 bases outside the gene matches. The CDR3 loop spans 15 amino acids. Germline CDR1 and CDR2: SGHTA and FQGNSA. This clone was counted a few times. The antigen is undetermined. Every isolated RNA sample was fully reverse transcribed, so sequencing captured expressed TCRB transcripts. Repertoires were generated with immunoSEQ multiplex PCR, while TCRdb's copy carries only in-frame clones and drops some. The data show 300,000 to 400,000 clones, approximately 9.9% seen once. The authors sorted CD4+ naive, central memory, regulatory and stem cell-like memory cells via CD45RO/CCR7/CD25/CD127/CD95/CD27. All sorted populations exceeded 95% purity.

Sequenced sample: central memory CD4+ T cells from blood. This chain links TRBV7-2 with TRBJ2-7; 10 bases match TRBD2. This TCR was recovered from a man between 25 and 39 years old with type 1 diabetes. CDR3 loop: CASSLLSSGGYEQYF. Here the CDR3 DNA reads TGTGCCAGCAGCTTATTATCTAGCGGGGGTTACGAGCAGTACTTC.